These T cell receptor beta chains were read from a single sample in a study of T cell repertoires in cytomegalovirus infection. TCRdb analysed the reads with MiXCR anew, one entry per CDR3 protein. There are tens of thousands of distinct CDR3 sequences in the sample; around 49% occur only once, and just over 90% lies in the top ten. These receptors lack a known antigen. The starting material was CD8+ T cells from cultured PBMCs, obtained from culture after CMV antigen stimulation. All receptors derive from a human donor in good health (CMV status not recorded). Some clones in this sample may be carry-over from other donors' samples. CDR3s include the opening cysteine and the closing phenylalanine or tryptophan. A D gene is named only where the DNA matches it firmly. Clone size, where shown, is once, few, many, or a class for clones that have expanded.

>TRBV5-4|TRBJ2-2|TRBD1|-
TGTGCCAGCAGCTTGGACCGACAGGGTGAGGCCGGGGAGCTGTTTTTT
CASSLDRQGEAGELFF
>TRBV7-6|TRBJ2-2|-|-
TGTGCCAGCAGCTTAGGTCCCAGGGAGAGGCCCGGGGAGCTGTTTTTT
CASSLGPRERPGELFF
>TRBV28|TRBJ2-1|TRBD1|once
TGTGCCAGCAGTACCCAGACAGGGTCGCTTGAGCAGTTCTTC
CASSTQTGSLEQFF
>TRBV2|TRBJ1-2|-|-
TGTGCCAGCAGTGAAGCAGGGGAGCGCTACACCTTC
CASSEAGERYTF
>TRBV7-3|TRBJ1-1|-|few
TGTGCCAGCAGCTTATATGCGTCGGGACCAAACACTGAAGCTTTCTTT
CASSLYASGPNTEAFF
>TRBV12-3/TRBV12-4|TRBJ2-2|-|-
TGTGCCAGCAGTCCACGACCCGGCGGGTTGAACACCGGGGAGCTGTTTTTT
CASSPRPGGLNTGELFF
>TRBV3-1|TRBJ1-1|TRBD1|-
TGTGCCAGCAGCCAGCGGACAGGGGTCCGGAAGGTGAACACTGAAGCTTTCTTT
CASSQRTGVRKVNTEAFF
>TRBV7-9|TRBJ2-1|TRBD2|-
TGTGCCAGCAGCTACCCGACTAGCGGGGGATACGAGCAGTTCTTC
CASSYPTSGGYEQFF
>TRBV20-1|TRBJ2-5|-|-
TGCAGTGCTAGAGATAACCGCCAGGTGGAGACCCAGTACTTC
CSARDNRQVETQYF
>TRBV6-5|TRBJ2-1|TRBD2|-
TGTGCCAGCAGTTACTCGGGATTATGGGAGGGGCCTAACGGGCAGTTCTTC
CASSYSGLWEGPNGQFF
>TRBV6-2/TRBV6-3|TRBJ2-1|-|few
TGTGCCAGCAGTTATCCTTTGGCGGAGGCCTCCTACAATGAGCAGTTCTTC
CASSYPLAEASYNEQFF
>TRBV15|TRBJ2-1|-|-
TGTGCCACCAGCAGACTGACCAGGAATGAGCAGTTCTTC
CATSRLTRNEQFF
>TRBV27|TRBJ1-4|TRBD1|-
TGTGCCAGCAGTCGACAGGGCTCTGAAAAACTGTTTTTT
CASSRQGSEKLFF
>TRBV7-2|TRBJ2-3|TRBD1|many
TGTGCCAGCAGCACCCGACAGGGAGTCACAGATACGCAGTATTTT
CASSTRQGVTDTQYF
>TRBV7-2|TRBJ2-1|TRBD2|-
TGTGCCAGCAGCTTAGACCGGGGGGTGTCTAGCTCCTACAATGAGCAGTTCTTC
CASSLDRGVSSSYNEQFF
>TRBV27|TRBJ1-6|TRBD1|-
TGTGCCAGCAGGGTTAGGGGGCAGAGCTCCTATAATTCACCCCTCCACTTT
CASRVRGQSSYNSPLHF